The 29 T cell receptor beta chains below were found in one sample sequenced in a study of shared clonotypes between healthy human individuals. Libraries were prepared by immunoSEQ multiplex PCR; TCRdb keeps only in-frame clonotypes and omits some of them. This table has approximately 1.5 million clones, 98% appearing once. The sample comprised naive CD4+ T cells sorted from blood. The subset here: CD45RA+ positively selected. All receptors come from a young man in good health.

This chain uses TRBV28 with TRBJ1-1; no clear D gene. Germline CDR1 MDHEN, CDR2 SYDVKM. The V end lost 6 bases, the J end lost 2 bases, and 13 bases lay between the germline ends. CDR3 length equals 14 residues. The CDR3 spells CASREPLGNTEAFF. In nucleotides, the CDR3 is TGTGCCAGCAGGGAACCCCTAGGAAACACTGAAGCTTTCTTT.

V and J are TRBV27 and TRBJ1-4; 7 bases line up with TRBD1. The CDR3 extends over 15 amino acids. V was clipped by 5 bases and J by 7 bases; unmatched bases: 10. Germline V lookup: CDR1 MNHEY, CDR2 SMNVEV (reference sequence). The CDR3 bases are TGTGCCAGCAGTCCCCGACAGGGAAGGAGTGAAAAACTGTTTTTT. Residues: CASSPRQGRSEKLFF.

The CDR3 here is CASSPDRQNTEAFF. The CDR3 DNA reads TGTGCCAGCAGCCCGGACAGACAGAACACTGAAGCTTTCTTT. The genes are TRBV13 and TRBJ1-1, with D perhaps TRBD1 (6 bases). CDR1 PRHDT and CDR2 FYEKMQ come from the germline V gene (reference sequence). Trimming pared 5 bases from V and 1 base from J, leaving 11 bases between. CDR3 length: 14 residues.

The V gene is TRBV4-2, the J gene TRBJ2-7, with 12 positions matching TRBD2. Germline assignment: CDR1 LGHNA and CDR2 YNFKEQ. There are 18 residues in the CDR3. The V and J ends lost 4 bases and 3 bases, in that order; junction bases with no gene match: 13. CDR3 DNA: TGTGCCAGCAGCCGCACGGCTAGCGGGAGGGCCTTGCACTACGAGCAGTACTTC. Translation gives CASSRTASGRALHYEQYF.

The chain employs TRBV27 and TRBJ2-1; D is ambiguous. V lost 8 bases and J lost 5, with 13 bases in between. This CDR3 contains 13 residues. Germline loops: CDR1 MNHEY, CDR2 SMNVEV (reference sequence). CDR3 coding DNA: TGTGCCAGCCGCCTCCCAGGCAACAATGAGCAGTTCTTC. It is translated as CASRLPGNNEQFF.

The rearrangement joins TRBV10-3 to TRBJ2-7; TRBD1 aligns across 8 bases. CDR3 length: 14 residues. V shed 10 bases, J shed 4 bases, and the junction held 12 bases outside the gene matches. The germline V gene has CDR1 ENHRY and CDR2 SYGVKD. This CDR3 reads CASETGQGGYEQYF. CDR3 DNA: TGTGCCAGCGAGACAGGACAGGGTGGGTACGAGCAGTACTTC.

Note on this clone: Other nucleotide sequences in the sample specify the same CDR3. This sequence joins TRBV29-1 and TRBJ2-5; 7 positions agree with TRBD2. V dropped 4 bases and J dropped 1; count of bases not matched to a gene: 3. Germline V gene lookup returns CDR1 SQVTM and CDR2 ANQGSEA. The CDR3 spans 13 residues. The CDR3 sequence: CSVVGRLQETQYF. The CDR3 coding sequence is TGCAGCGTTGTCGGGAGGCTCCAAGAGACCCAGTACTTC.

The chain carries TRBV28 and TRBJ1-5; no clear D gene. V lost 4 bases and J 1 base, leaving 17 bases between the germline ends. The CDR3 totals 17 residues. CDR1 is MDHEN, CDR2 SYDVKM, per germline. Written as DNA, the CDR3 is TGTGCCAGCAGTTGGTGGGGAGGGTTGGGGAGCAATCAGCCCCAGCATTTT. This sequence encodes CASSWWGGLGSNQPQHF.

Remarks on this clone: Different DNA sequences within this sample yield the same CDR3. This sequence joins TRBV5-1 and TRBJ2-2; D is undetermined. Germline CDR1 reads SGHRS; CDR2 reads YFSETQ. Trimming shortened V by 4 bases and J by 3 bases, and 4 bases separated the two germline ends. This CDR3 has 12 residues. CDR3 loop: CASSLDTGELFF. For the CDR3, the DNA is TGCGCCAGCAGCCTTGACACCGGGGAGCTGTTTTTT.

The chain uses TRBV9 and TRBJ2-1; either TRBD1 or TRBD2 may fit D (7 bases each). The CDR3 contains 15 residues. Trimming cost V 0 bases and J 10 bases, with 17 bases left between them. CDR1 is SGDLS and CDR2 is YYNGEE in the germline V gene. The CDR3 DNA is TGTGCCAGCAGCGTAGGCCCCCAGGGGGGGCGGGAGCAGTTCTTC. It codes for CASSVGPQGGREQFF.

The CDR3 nucleotides are TGTGCCAGCAGCGTAGCGGCCTGGCGTAGGGGGTCACAGGGGACGCAGTATTTT. Amino acids: CASSVAAWRRGSQGTQYF. The chain carries TRBV9 and TRBJ2-3; 7 positions match TRBD1. The V and J ends lost 0 bases and 9 bases, in that order; junction bases with no gene match: 19. The CDR3 covers 18 residues. Germline CDR1 is SGDLS and CDR2 is YYNGEE.

The chain couples TRBV18 to TRBJ2-2; D assignment may be TRBD1 or TRBD2 (6 bases each). V was trimmed by 4 bases and J by 2 bases, leaving 14 bases between them. There are 16 residues in the CDR3. Germline CDR1 reads KGHSH; CDR2 reads LQKENI. The CDR3 DNA sequence: TGTGCCAGCTCACTCCAAGGGGGGACAAACACCGGGGAGCTGTTTTTT. It yields the protein CASSLQGGTNTGELFF.

The V and J genes are TRBV21-1 and TRBJ2-7; whether TRBD2, the table's D call, matches the DNA was not checked. TRBV21-1 is reported as a pseudogene. This CDR3 spans 15 amino acids. CDR3 residues: CASSSPGTRSYEQYF. As DNA, the CDR3 is TGTGCCAGCAGCTCTCCCGGGACTAGGTCCTACGAGCAGTACTTC.

The chain links TRBV29-1 to TRBJ2-7; no firm D call. V was clipped by 1 base and J by 12 bases, with 13 bases between them. From germline, CDR1 is SQVTM and CDR2 ANQGSEA. This CDR3 comprises 11 residues. CDR3 coding DNA: TGCAGCGTTGAAGGTTTTGGGTCGCGGTACTTC. This gives the protein CSVEGFGSRYF.

The chain uses TRBV6-5 and TRBJ1-5; 7 nucleotides agree with TRBD1. V was clipped by 6 bases and J by 0 bases; unmatched bases: 5. The CDR3 contains 15 residues. Per germline, CDR1 MNHEY and CDR2 SVGAGI. The chain's CDR3 is CASRPTGTSNQPQHF. Written as DNA, the CDR3 is TGTGCCAGCAGACCGACAGGGACTAGCAATCAGCCCCAGCATTTT.

The chain has TRBV27 and TRBJ1-2; 8 nucleotides match TRBD1. The V gene end was trimmed by 5 bases and the J gene end by 5 bases; junction bases not matched to a gene: 16. The CDR3 length is 17 residues. CDR1 and CDR2 (germline): MNHEY, SMNVEV (reference sequence). The CDR3 bases are TGTGCCAGCAGTCTTATTGCACAGGGGGTCCTAGGGTATGGCTACACCTTC. Encoded protein: CASSLIAQGVLGYGYTF.

This clone was seen once. The rearrangement links TRBV18 to TRBJ1-3, with D unresolved. The CDR3 length is 15 residues. Germline values: CDR1 KGHSH, CDR2 LQKENI. Trimming removed 2 bases from V and 0 bases from J, with 8 bases in between. CDR3 region: CASSPSTVSGNTIYF. The CDR3 region has the DNA TGTGCCAGCTCACCATCGACCGTCTCTGGAAACACCATATATTTT.

The CDR3 DNA is TGTGCCAGCAGCCAATTTCAAGAGACCCAGTACTTC. Encoded protein: CASSQFQETQYF. This sequence joins TRBV7-2 and TRBJ2-5; D not resolved. This CDR3 has 12 amino acids. Trimming pared 5 bases from V and 2 bases from J, leaving 6 bases between. CDR1 is SGHTA and CDR2 is FQGNSA in the germline V gene.

This chain joins TRBV28 and TRBJ2-7; tentative D call: TRBD2 (5 bases). The V end lost 7 bases, the J end lost 4 bases, and 14 bases lay between the germline ends. The CDR3 is made up of 13 amino acids. CDR1 is MDHEN and CDR2 is SYDVKM in the germline V gene. The CDR3 coding sequence is TGTGCCAGCACCACTCCAGAGCGGTACGAGCAGTACTTC. This codes for CASTTPERYEQYF.

This rearrangement joins TRBV7-2 to TRBJ2-2; 7 bases align to TRBD2. Germline CDR1 reads SGHTA; CDR2 reads FQGNSA. V trimming: 4 bases; J trimming: 7 bases; junction bases outside the gene matches: 12. The CDR3 has 16 amino acids. As DNA, the CDR3 is TGTGCCAGCAGCTCCCGGCGGGGCGCGGGGGTCGGGGAGCTGTTTTTT. Amino acids: CASSSRRGAGVGELFF. The full variable domain, rest sourced from reference TRBV7-2 and TRBJ2-2, is GAGVSQSPSNKVTEKGKDVELRCDPISGHTALYWYRQSLGQGLEFLIYFQGNSAPDKSGLPSDRFSAERTGGSVSTLTIQRTQQEDSAVYLCASSSRRGAGVGELFFGEGSRLTVL.

This chain joins TRBV2 and TRBJ1-5; no clear D gene. CDR1 and CDR2 (germline): SNHLY, FYNNEI. V lost 0 bases to trimming and J lost 5 bases, with 8 bases between them. This CDR3 spans 14 amino acids. The chain's CDR3 is CASSEAHGDQPQHF. CDR3 DNA sequence: TGTGCCAGCAGTGAAGCGCACGGGGATCAGCCCCAGCATTTT.

The chain has TRBV5-1 and TRBJ2-5; 8 bases align to TRBD2. The germline V gene has CDR1 SGHRS and CDR2 YFSETQ. The CDR3 spans 13 residues. The V segment lost 3 bases and the J segment 4 bases; nucleotides outside the gene matches: 2. DNA for the CDR3: TGCGCCAGCAGCTCGCGGGGGGCAGAGACCCAGTACTTC. Residues: CASSSRGAETQYF.

The chain joins TRBV7-9 to TRBJ2-7; perhaps TRBD1 as D (6 bases). This CDR3 is 16 amino acids long. V was trimmed by 3 bases and J by 5 bases, leaving 20 bases between them. CDR1 is SEHNR, CDR2 FQNEAQ, per germline (reference sequence). The CDR3 region is CASSFTVRGRDHEQYF. The CDR3 region has the DNA TGTGCCAGCAGCTTCACAGTCAGGGGCAGGGACCACGAGCAGTACTTC.

As to this clone: Other DNA sequences from this sample encode an identical CDR3 as well. The CDR3 is CASSVGGRGTEAFF. In nucleotides, the CDR3 is TGTGCCAGCAGCGTAGGGGGGCGAGGCACTGAAGCTTTCTTT. The chain combines TRBV9 with TRBJ1-1, with a possible D match to TRBD1 (6 bases). Between the trimmed V and J ends, which lost 0 bases and 4 bases, there was a span of 10 bases. Per germline, CDR1 SGDLS and CDR2 YYNGEE. This CDR3 region has 14 residues.

This rearrangement joins TRBV4-1 to TRBJ2-5; D might be TRBD1 (6 bases). Germline-derived CDR1 and CDR2 are MGHRA and YSYEKL. The CDR3 consists of 15 residues. The V gene lost 3 bases and the J gene lost 5 bases, with 16 bases spanning the gap. The CDR3 nucleotides are TGCGCCAGCAGCCAGGCCCCGGCAGGGGCTGAGACCCAGTACTTC. It codes for CASSQAPAGAETQYF.

V usage is TRBV7-9 and J usage is TRBJ2-7; possible D gene TRBD2, 6 bases. Germline V gene lookup returns CDR1 SEHNR and CDR2 FQNEAQ (reference sequence). CDR3 size: 14 residues. V was trimmed by 8 bases and J by 1 base, leaving 15 bases between them. CDR3 nucleotide sequence: TGTGCCAGCCGGCGGGACCGAACTTCCTACGAGCAGTACTTC. This translates into CASRRDRTSYEQYF.

The genes are TRBV6-6 and TRBJ2-1; unclear D gene. The CDR3 consists of 13 residues. CDR1 and CDR2 from the germline V gene are MNHNY and SVGAGI (reference sequence). V was cut by 6 bases and J by 3 bases, with 9 bases left in between. The CDR3 nucleotides read TGTGCCAGCAGAGACTGGGACTACAATGAGCAGTTCTTC. Translated: CASRDWDYNEQFF.

The chain couples TRBV10-2 to TRBJ2-5; the D is unclear. Per germline, CDR1 WSHSY and CDR2 SAAADI. V was trimmed by 2 bases and J by 6 bases, leaving 13 bases between them. The CDR3 is 14 residues long. CDR3 residues: CASSERLTLQTQYF. The DNA of the CDR3 is TGCGCCAGCAGTGAGAGGCTAACGCTACAGACCCAGTACTTC.

Written as DNA, the CDR3 is TGCGCCAGCAGCCACCTCCCGGGTTCCTACAATGAGCAGTTCTTC. Translating gives CASSHLPGSYNEQFF. This rearrangement joins TRBV4-3 to TRBJ2-1, with D unclear. The V gene's germline CDR1 is LGHNA and CDR2 YSLEER. The CDR3 consists of 15 residues. V was shortened by 3 bases and J by 1 base, with 10 bases between the two germline ends.